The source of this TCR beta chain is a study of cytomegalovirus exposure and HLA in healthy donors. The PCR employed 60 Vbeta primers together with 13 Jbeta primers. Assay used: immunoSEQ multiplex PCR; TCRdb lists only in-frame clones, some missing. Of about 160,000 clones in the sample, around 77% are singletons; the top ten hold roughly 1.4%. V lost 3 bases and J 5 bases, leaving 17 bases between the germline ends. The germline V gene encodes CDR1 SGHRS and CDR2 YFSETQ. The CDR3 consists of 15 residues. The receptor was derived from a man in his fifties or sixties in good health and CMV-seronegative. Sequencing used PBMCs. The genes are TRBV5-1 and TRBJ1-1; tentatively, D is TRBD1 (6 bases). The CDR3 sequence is CASSSMSGGRTEAFF. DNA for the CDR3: TGCGCCAGCAGCTCCATGTCGGGGGGCCGAACTGAAGCTTTCTTT. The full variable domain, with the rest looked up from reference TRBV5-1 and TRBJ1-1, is KAGVTQTPRYLIKTRGQQVTLSCSPISGHRSVSWYQQTPGQGLQFLFEYFSETQRNKGNFPGRFSGRQFSNSRSEMNVSTLELGDSALYLCASSSMSGGRTEAFFGQGTRLTVV.